This entry features one TCR beta chain sequence. This sample is part of a study of blood T cell repertoires in COVID-19. Overall study: Sites across the United States, Italy and Spain contributed samples from acute and convalescent COVID-19.

Authors' methods: By means of reference gene primer amplification, nucleated cell counts were estimated. Clones were read by immunoSEQ multiplex PCR, and TCRdb kept only the in-frame ones, dropping some. The V and J calls and clone size are taken from that table; D and trimming were inferred from the DNA. The data show some 44,000 clones, roughly 84% seen once. The sequenced material came from peripheral blood. The origin of this receptor is a human donor in a cohort sampled during active COVID-19.

The CDR3 region is CASSPRVSGHGNTIYF. The CDR3 region has the DNA TGTGCCAGCTCACCAAGGGTATCAGGGCACGGAAACACCATATATTTT. The chain uses TRBV18 and TRBJ1-3, with D possibly matching TRBD1 (5 bases). V lost 2 bases to trimming and J lost 4 bases, with 15 bases between them. CDR3 size: 16 residues. Germline V gene sequence: CDR1 KGHSH, CDR2 LQKENI. Combining the CDR3 with reference TRBV18 and TRBJ1-3 gives the whole variable domain NAGVMQNPRHLVRRRGQEARLRCSPMKGHSHVYWYRQLPEEGLKFMVYLQKENIIDESGMPKERFSAEFPKEGPSILRIQQVVRGDSAAYFCASSPRVSGHGNTIYFGEGSWLTVV.